The 20 T cell receptor beta chains reported below all come from one sample, sequenced in a study of blood T cell repertoires in COVID-19. Method: immunoSEQ multiplex PCR; TCRdb's copy keeps in-frame clones and lacks some. This repertoire shows some 71,000 clones, around 80% found once; its top ten account for about an eighth. Sequenced: peripheral blood. Source of these receptors: a middle-aged man with COVID-19, enrolled during active disease.

The genes are TRBV9 and TRBJ2-2; possibly TRBD1 for D (6 bases). The CDR3 length is 15 residues. The germline V gene has CDR1 SGDLS and CDR2 YYNGEE. V was trimmed by 4 bases and J by 5 bases, leaving 15 bases between them. The CDR3 DNA reads TGTGCCAGCAGCTTCCGGACAGATCAAACCGGGGAGCTGTTTTTT. This gives the protein CASSFRTDQTGELFF.

This chain uses TRBV6-5 with TRBJ2-3; perhaps TRBD2 as D (6 bases). This CDR3 is built from 12 residues. Germline CDR1 reads MNHEY; CDR2 reads SVGAGI. Between the trimmed V and J ends, which lost 9 bases and 6 bases, there was a span of 13 bases. CDR3 amino acids: CASRDSPDTQYF. The DNA for the CDR3 is TGTGCCAGTCGGGACTCCCCGGATACGCAGTATTTT.

V gene TRBV5-1 combines with J gene TRBJ2-2, with 7 bases that match TRBD1. The length of the CDR3 is 14 residues. The germline CDR1 and CDR2 sequences are SGHRS and YFSETQ. V trimming: 4 bases; J trimming: 8 bases; junction bases outside the gene matches: 8. CDR3 in DNA: TGCGCCAGCAGCACCGGACAGGTCCTGGGGGAGCTGTTTTTT. It specifies CASSTGQVLGELFF.

The rearrangement joins TRBV4-1 to TRBJ1-4, with D possibly being TRBD1 (5 bases). Trimming removed 3 bases from V and 7 bases from J, with 15 bases in between. Looked up from germline, CDR1 is MGHRA and CDR2 is YSYEKL. This CDR3 has 15 residues. The CDR3 loop reads CASSQSGTWVEKLFF. The CDR3 coding sequence is TGCGCCAGCAGCCAGTCCGGGACTTGGGTTGAAAAACTGTTTTTT.

The chain couples TRBV12-3 or TRBV12-4 to TRBJ2-5, with D possibly matching TRBD1 (6 bases). The CDR3 spans 12 residues. The V gene lost 2 bases and the J gene lost 6 bases, with 7 bases spanning the gap. CDR3: CASSLRDKTQYF. The CDR3 coding sequence is TGTGCCAGCAGTTTAAGGGACAAGACCCAGTACTTC.

The chain uses TRBV3-1 (or the pseudogene TRBV3-2) and TRBJ1-2; 8 bases match TRBD1. The CDR3 covers 16 residues. From germline, CDR1 is LGHDT and CDR2 YNNKEL (reference sequence). The V segment lost 0 bases and the J segment 9 bases; nucleotides outside the gene matches: 12. This CDR3 reads CASSQDFGAGGSRYTF. CDR3 DNA sequence: TGTGCCAGCAGCCAAGATTTTGGTGCAGGGGGCAGCCGCTACACCTTC.

This rearrangement joins TRBV11-2 to TRBJ1-3; D gene uncertain. There are 14 residues in the CDR3. V was cut by 1 base and J by 0 bases, with 4 bases left in between. Germline lookup yields CDR1 SGHAT and CDR2 FQNNGV. CDR3 protein: CASSLGASGNTIYF. CDR3 bases: TGTGCCAGCAGCTTAGGGGCCTCTGGAAACACCATATATTTT.

The V and J genes are TRBV2 and TRBJ1-6; D remains unclear. V gave up 0 bases and J gave up 8 bases, with 20 bases separating them. This CDR3 region has 18 residues. The germline V gene has CDR1 SNHLY and CDR2 FYNNEI. The CDR3 sequence is CASSEALLAGAADSPLHF. CDR3 in DNA: TGTGCCAGCAGTGAAGCGCTTCTCGCCGGAGCTGCGGATTCACCCCTCCACTTT. The full variable domain, rest sourced from reference TRBV2 and TRBJ1-6, is EPEVTQTPSHQVTQMGQEVILRCVPISNHLYFYWYRQILGQKVEFLVSFYNNEISEKSEIFDDQFSVERPDGSNFTLKIRSTKLEDSAMYFCASSEALLAGAADSPLHFGNGTRLTVT.

This clone is a singleton in its sample. This chain connects TRBV7-9 to TRBJ1-1; D not resolved. Trimming shortened V by 1 base and J by 5 bases, and 11 bases separated the two germline ends. Germline V gene sequence: CDR1 SEHNR, CDR2 FQNEAQ (reference sequence). This CDR3 has 14 amino acids. The DNA of the CDR3 is TGTGCCAGCAGCTTAGGGGTGATGAGGACTGAAGCTTTCTTT. This sequence encodes CASSLGVMRTEAFF.

The V gene is TRBV5-1, the J gene TRBJ2-4, with a possible D match to TRBD2 (6 bases). Germline CDR1 is SGHRS and CDR2 is YFSETQ. This CDR3 is 14 amino acids long. V lost 10 bases and J lost 0, with 14 bases in between. In nucleotides, the CDR3 is TGCGCCTCACGGGAGTCACTAGCCAAAAACATTCAGTACTTC. Amino acids: CASRESLAKNIQYF.

The V call is TRBV5-1, the J call TRBJ2-2; the D is unclear. This CDR3 is built from 12 residues. V was clipped by 0 bases and J by 11 bases, with 8 bases between them. Germline V gives CDR1 SGHRS, CDR2 YFSETQ. The CDR3 loop reads CASSLERHELFF. The CDR3 DNA is TGCGCCAGCAGCTTGGAAAGACATGAGCTGTTTTTT.

This clone was picked up one time. The chain links TRBV3-1 (or the pseudogene TRBV3-2) to TRBJ2-3; the match to TRBD2 covers 11 bases. With 0 bases clipped from V and 3 bases from J, the junction kept 5 bases outside the gene matches. The CDR3 spans 17 residues. In germline, CDR1 is LGHDT, CDR2 YNNKEL (reference sequence). The CDR3 is CASSQDPSGGSTDTQYF. DNA of the CDR3: TGTGCCAGCAGCCAAGATCCTAGCGGGGGGTCAACAGATACGCAGTATTTT.

The chain links TRBV6-4 to TRBJ2-5; D is unresolved. The CDR3 runs 17 residues. V gave up 3 bases and J gave up 4 bases, with 21 bases separating them. Germline-derived CDR1 and CDR2 are MRHNA and SNTAGT. CDR3 in amino acids: CASSDFNPSNYGETQYF. CDR3 DNA: TGTGCCAGCAGTGATTTTAATCCATCGAACTACGGAGAGACCCAGTACTTC.

The CDR3 here is CASGTVSYNEQFF. Written as DNA, the CDR3 is TGTGCCAGCGGGACTGTTTCCTACAATGAGCAGTTCTTC. The chain employs TRBV7-2 and TRBJ2-1; possible D gene TRBD2, 6 bases. The CDR3 is 13 residues long. Trimming removed 8 bases from V and 1 base from J, with 9 bases in between. CDR1 is SGHTA and CDR2 is FQGNSA in the germline V gene.

The rearrangement uses TRBV7-6 and TRBJ2-7, with a possible D match to TRBD2 (5 bases). The V gene's germline CDR1 is SGHVS and CDR2 FNYEAQ. Trimming pared 2 bases from V and 5 bases from J, leaving 13 bases between. This CDR3 spans 14 amino acids. This CDR3 is CASSLRGNGHEQYF. The CDR3 DNA is TGTGCCAGCAGCTTACGGGGAAATGGACACGAGCAGTACTTC.

This chain connects TRBV10-3 to TRBJ2-2, with D tentatively TRBD1 (6 bases). Germline CDR1 and CDR2: ENHRY and SYGVKD. The CDR3 loop spans 16 amino acids. The V gene lost 3 bases and the J gene lost 0 bases, with 11 bases spanning the gap. The CDR3 sequence: CAISDPRTANTGELFF. CDR3 in DNA: TGTGCCATCAGTGACCCCCGGACAGCGAACACCGGGGAGCTGTTTTTT.

This rearrangement joins TRBV10-1 to TRBJ1-5; 8 nucleotides agree with TRBD1. The CDR3 runs to 16 residues. The germline CDR1 and CDR2 sequences are WNHNN and SYGVQD (reference sequence). The V segment lost 0 bases and the J segment 2 bases; nucleotides outside the gene matches: 3. The CDR3 loop reads CASSESDRGCNQPQHF. In DNA form, the CDR3 reads TGCGCCAGCAGTGAGTCTGACAGGGGTTGCAATCAGCCCCAGCATTTT.

The CDR3 nucleotides are TGTGCCAGCAGCTTAGGCGGGGGGGCCTCCTACGAGCAGTACTTC. Translating gives CASSLGGGASYEQYF. The chain recombines TRBV7-9 with TRBJ2-7; 9 bases agree with TRBD2. Germline CDR1 reads SEHNR; CDR2 reads FQNEAQ (reference sequence). V was clipped by 1 base and J by 0 bases; unmatched bases: 1. CDR3 length: 15 residues.

The chain has TRBV4-2 and TRBJ2-3, with TRBD2 matching 7 bases. Germline lookup yields CDR1 LGHNA and CDR2 YNFKEQ. There are 17 residues in the CDR3. V lost 0 bases, J lost 6 bases, and 12 bases stayed unmatched. This CDR3 is CASSQEGIGRGEDTQYF. CDR3 coding DNA: TGTGCCAGCAGCCAAGAAGGCATAGGTCGGGGGGAGGATACGCAGTATTTT.

This clone came up a few times. The chain couples TRBV5-1 to TRBJ2-5; D gene unclear. Germline V gene data show CDR1 as SGHRS and CDR2 as YFSETQ. Trimming took off 0 bases at V and 4 bases at J, with 7 bases between the two ends. This CDR3 has 13 amino acids. CDR3: CASSLGESETQYF. In DNA, the CDR3 is TGCGCCAGCAGCTTGGGAGAATCAGAGACCCAGTACTTC.